One and the same sample provided the 20 T cell receptor beta chains below, sequenced in a study of blood T cells in healthy people across ages. Then a second PCR, running about 6 to 12 cycles, was carried out with a sample-barcoded 5' primer and a J-beta primer mix. TCRdb recomputed calls from the 5' RACE reads with MiXCR, one row per CDR3 protein. Of approximately 670,000 distinct CDR3 sequences in the sample, 40% to 50% were seen once. Source material: blood. The source of these receptors is a man older than 75 in good health.

This clonotype was observed at least ten times. The V gene is TRBV10-3, the J gene TRBJ2-5; the match to TRBD2 covers 9 bases. Unmatched junction bases numbered 8, after V lost 4 bases and J lost 11 bases. The CDR3 length is 13 residues. CDR1 and CDR2 from the germline V gene are ENHRY and SYGVKD. The DNA for the CDR3 is TGTGCCATCAGTGCCGGACTAGCGAGGGAGCAGTACTTC. Its protein is CAISAGLAREQYF.

This chain joins TRBV6-2 or TRBV6-3 and TRBJ2-1; a weak D match, TRBD1 (6 bases). Per the germline V gene, CDR1 is MNHEY and CDR2 is SVGEGT. Trimming left V 2 bases short and J 9 bases short, with 20 bases between. The CDR3 consists of 16 residues. CDR3 nucleotide sequence: TGTGCCAGCAGTTACAAGGCTGGGGGCCTCCGGGGTGAGCAGTTCTTC. Translated, it gives CASSYKAGGLRGEQFF.

Regarding this clonotype: The germline gene is not matched at one end of the junction; a read error may be the cause. The gene calls are TRBV11-1 and TRBJ2-3; D is undetermined. Germline V CDR1 and CDR2: SGHAT, FQDESV (reference sequence). The CDR3 consists of 14 residues. The CDR3 DNA sequence: TGTGCCAGCAGCGCGGTGCTCACCTTAGATGCGCAGTATTTT. This translates into CASSAVLTLDAQYF.

J is TRBJ2-7 and V is TRBV4-1; the match to TRBD1 covers 7 bases. The CDR3 runs 14 residues. Germline V CDR1 and CDR2: MGHRA, YSYEKL. Unmatched junction bases numbered 4, after V lost 1 base and J lost 4 bases. This CDR3 is CASSQVLTGYEQYF. In DNA, the CDR3 is TGCGCCAGCAGCCAAGTTTTGACAGGGTACGAGCAGTACTTC.

The sample holds many counts of this clonotype. The chain is built from TRBV20-1 and TRBJ2-1; a possible D gene is TRBD1 (6 bases). V was shortened by 5 bases and J by 1 base, with 15 bases between the two germline ends. The germline V gene has CDR1 DFQATT and CDR2 SNEGSKA (reference sequence). CDR3 size: 15 residues. As DNA, the CDR3 is TGCAGTGCTCTCTTACAGGGAAGGTCCTACAATGAGCAGTTCTTC. Translated, it gives CSALLQGRSYNEQFF.

This clonotype was counted many times. This rearrangement joins TRBV4-2 to TRBJ2-6, with D possibly TRBD1 on 5 matching bases. V was shortened by 7 bases and J by 2 bases, with 12 bases between the two germline ends. The CDR3 is made up of 15 amino acids. Germline CDR1 is LGHNA and CDR2 is YNFKEQ. Written as DNA, the CDR3 is TGTGCCAGCAACCAGGGCCTGGCTGGGGCCAACGTCCTGACTTTC. Encoded protein: CASNQGLAGANVLTF.

This rearrangement joins TRBV7-3 to TRBJ2-3; 10 nucleotides agree with TRBD2. V shed 7 bases and J 3 bases; nucleotides not matched to a gene: 10. The length of the CDR3 is 16 residues. In germline, CDR1 is SGHTA, CDR2 FQGTGA. The chain's CDR3 is CASNRHATSGTDTQYF. CDR3 bases: TGTGCCAGCAACCGACACGCGACTAGCGGGACAGATACGCAGTATTTT.

This rearrangement joins TRBV18 to TRBJ2-3, with no clear D. This CDR3 comprises 13 residues. Germline loops: CDR1 KGHSH, CDR2 LQKENI. V was clipped by 3 bases and J by 6 bases, with 10 bases between them. The CDR3 spells CASSPSFGDTQYF. Here the CDR3 DNA reads TGTGCCAGCTCACCTTCTTTTGGGGATACGCAGTATTTT. The full variable domain, completed using reference TRBV18 and TRBJ2-3, is NAGVMQNPRHLVRRRGQEARLRCSPMKGHSHVYWYRQLPEEGLKFMVYLQKENIIDESGMPKERFSAEFPKEGPSILRIQQVVRGDSAAYFCASSPSFGDTQYFGPGTRLTVL.

V is TRBV11-3 and J is TRBJ2-2, with a weak D call TRBD1 (6 bases). V shed 2 bases and J shed 6 bases, with 13 bases lying between them. The CDR3 contains 15 residues. Germline values: CDR1 SGHNT, CDR2 YENEEA. CDR3 DNA: TGTGCCAGCAGCTTATCCCCAGGGGTTTCCGGGGAGCTGTTTTTT. Protein: CASSLSPGVSGELFF.

This clonotype was recorded a few times. The chain combines TRBV3-1 with TRBJ2-7; D not certain. The ends were cut back, 1 base at V and 8 bases at J, with 21 bases in the middle. The CDR3 sequence is 16 residues long. The V gene's germline CDR1 is LGHDT and CDR2 YNNKEL (reference sequence). Written as DNA, the CDR3 is TGTGCCAGCAGCCAAGTTTTGGAACCTACGCCCTTTCAGCAGTACTTC. This translates into CASSQVLEPTPFQQYF.

The rearrangement links TRBV20-1 to TRBJ1-5; D is possibly TRBD1 (5 bases). The CDR3 consists of 13 residues. Germline V CDR1 and CDR2: DFQATT, SNEGSKA (reference sequence). Trimming cost V 7 bases and J 0 bases, with 10 bases left between them. The chain's CDR3 is CSVPGLSNQPQHF. In DNA, the CDR3 is TGCAGTGTACCGGGACTTAGCAATCAGCCCCAGCATTTT.

This clonotype was seen many times. This chain joins TRBV7-9 and TRBJ2-1, with 7 bases lining up with TRBD1. The CDR3 is made up of 15 amino acids. Germline trimming cut 1 base from V and 5 bases from J; bases unmatched to any gene: 5. Looked up from germline, CDR1 is SEHNR and CDR2 is FQNEAQ (reference sequence). The chain's CDR3 is CASSLGDRAHNEQFF. For the CDR3, the DNA is TGTGCCAGCAGCTTAGGTGACAGGGCGCACAATGAGCAGTTCTTC.

This clonotype was counted between two and nine times. The chain links TRBV28 to TRBJ2-4; either TRBD1 or TRBD2 may supply D (5 bases each). The CDR3 spans 15 residues. CDR1 MDHEN and CDR2 SYDVKM come from the germline V gene. The V end was cut by 7 bases, the J end by 5 bases, with 18 bases between. The CDR3 is CASKPTGRTQNIQYF. In DNA, the CDR3 is TGTGCCAGCAAACCCACGGGAAGGACACAAAACATTCAGTACTTC.

The rearrangement uses TRBV12-3 or TRBV12-4 and TRBJ2-2, with 8 bases lining up with TRBD2. V lost 1 base and J lost 5; bases outside the gene matches: 6. This CDR3 is 16 amino acids long. The CDR3 spells CASSLVGGALTGELFF. The CDR3, as DNA: TGTGCCAGCAGTTTAGTCGGGGGGGCTCTGACCGGGGAGCTGTTTTTT.

J is TRBJ2-2 and V is TRBV7-2, with D perhaps given as TRBD1 or TRBD2 (5 bases each). The CDR3 contains 17 residues. Per germline, CDR1 SGHTA and CDR2 FQGNSA. Trimming took off 3 bases at V and 1 base at J, with 15 bases between the two ends. This CDR3 is CASSFFPGRKNTGELFF. The CDR3 DNA sequence: TGTGCCAGCAGCTTCTTCCCGGGACGGAAGAACACCGGGGAGCTGTTTTTT.

The V call is TRBV10-3, the J call TRBJ2-1, with 7 bases that match TRBD2. J lost 4 bases, V lost 4 bases, and 1 base had no gene match. This CDR3 is 13 amino acids long. Germline assignment: CDR1 ENHRY and CDR2 SYGVKD. The DNA of the CDR3 is TGTGCCATCAGTGGGGGGGGGTACAATGAGCAGTTCTTC. Amino acids: CAISGGGYNEQFF.

This clonotype was recorded at least ten times. The gene calls are TRBV6-2 or TRBV6-3 and TRBJ2-7; no reliable D call. Germline-derived CDR1 and CDR2 are MNHEY and SVGEGT. This CDR3 has 14 amino acids. The V and J ends lost 7 bases and 4 bases respectively, with 17 bases between them. CDR3 in amino acids: CASNSEIRRYEQYF. The CDR3 DNA reads TGTGCCAGCAACAGCGAAATTAGACGGTACGAGCAGTACTTC.

The chain couples TRBV7-9 to TRBJ2-1; D possibly corresponds to TRBD2 (6 bases). The ends were cut back, 1 base at V and 6 bases at J, with 13 bases in the middle. This CDR3 spans 15 amino acids. Germline V gives CDR1 SEHNR, CDR2 FQNEAQ (reference sequence). CDR3 DNA sequence: TGTGCCAGCAGCTTAGAACTGGGGGGTGCCAATGAGCAGTTCTTC. Encoded protein: CASSLELGGANEQFF.

Concerning this clonotype: Compared with germline, one end of the junction differs, possibly owing to a read error. As DNA, the CDR3 is TGCGGTGCTGGGACAAGATCACCACCCTACGAGCAGTACTTC. The encoded protein is CGAGTRSPPYEQYF. The chain has TRBV20-1 and TRBJ2-7; tentative D call: TRBD1 (6 bases). Germline CDR1 DFQATT, CDR2 SNEGSKA (reference sequence). The CDR3 contains 14 residues.

The rearrangement links TRBV3-1 to TRBJ1-2; 9 bases agree with TRBD1. This CDR3 spans 13 amino acids. Germline CDR1 and CDR2: LGHDT and YNNKEL (reference sequence). The J segment lost 9 bases and the V segment lost 3 bases, leaving 5 bases of the junction unmatched. DNA for the CDR3: TGTGCCAGCAGCCAGGACAGGGGCGTTCGCTACACCTTC. This gives the protein CASSQDRGVRYTF.